This entry lists 5 T cell receptor beta chains sequenced from one sample in a study of T cells in Graves' hyperthyroidism and ophthalmopathy. It was RNA transcripts that yielded the amplified TCR beta CDR3 regions. HTBI primers were used for first-round RT-PCR of the TCR CDR3. TCRdb processed the multiplex PCR reads anew with MiXCR; each CDR3 protein has one entry. The sample shows about 680,000 distinct CDR3 sequences, 35% of them seen only once. Sequencing was done on a sample of blood. These receptors were taken from a woman aged 40 to 50 with Graves' hyperthyroidism.

As to this clonotype: The missing conserved phenylalanine or tryptophan at the end of this CDR3 makes a read error likely. The rearrangement uses TRBV7-3 and TRBJ1-2; D is perhaps TRBD1 (5 bases). Germline CDR1 is SGHTA and CDR2 is FQGTGA. Trimming left V 5 bases short and J 4 bases short, with 20 bases between. This CDR3 has 16 residues. CDR3 in amino acids: CASSPDRPGGVYGYTL. In nucleotides, the CDR3 is TGTGCCAGCAGCCCGGATCGACCCGGGGGGGTCTATGGCTACACCTTA.

This clonotype turned up a few times. CDR3 nucleotide sequence: TGTGCCAGCAGTTTATTAGCTAGCACCGCGGAGACCCAGTACTTC. This sequence encodes CASSLLASTAETQYF. The V call is TRBV28, the J call TRBJ2-5; TRBD2 is a possible D gene (5 bases). The germline V gene has CDR1 MDHEN and CDR2 SYDVKM. Trimming took 1 base from V and 5 from J, leaving 14 bases between them. The CDR3 runs to 15 residues.

The gene calls are TRBV2 and TRBJ2-7; 8 bases are shared with TRBD1. The ends lost 5 bases at V and 1 base at J; junction bases unmatched: 13. The CDR3 spans 17 residues. Germline-derived CDR1 and CDR2 are SNHLY and FYNNEI. CDR3: CASSYFLGTGASYEQYF. CDR3 nucleotides: TGTGCCAGCAGTTATTTTCTCGGGACAGGAGCTTCCTACGAGCAGTACTTC.

This clonotype was counted between two and nine times. The rearrangement links TRBV4-1 to TRBJ2-5; tentative D call: TRBD1 (6 bases). Trimming shortened V by 6 bases and J by 3 bases, and 11 bases separated the two germline ends. Germline lookup yields CDR1 MGHRA and CDR2 YSYEKL. CDR3 length equals 13 residues. The CDR3: CASRVTGKETQYF. CDR3 bases: TGCGCCAGCAGAGTAACAGGGAAAGAGACCCAGTACTTC.

This clonotype has a count of ten or more. The chain has TRBV7-2 and TRBJ1-1; D not certain. The CDR3 is 12 amino acids. From germline, CDR1 is SGHTA and CDR2 FQGNSA. Trimming pared 3 bases from V and 4 bases from J, leaving 6 bases between. For the CDR3, the DNA is TGTGCCAGCAGCTTGGTACCCACTGAAGCTTTCTTT. As protein: CASSLVPTEAFF.